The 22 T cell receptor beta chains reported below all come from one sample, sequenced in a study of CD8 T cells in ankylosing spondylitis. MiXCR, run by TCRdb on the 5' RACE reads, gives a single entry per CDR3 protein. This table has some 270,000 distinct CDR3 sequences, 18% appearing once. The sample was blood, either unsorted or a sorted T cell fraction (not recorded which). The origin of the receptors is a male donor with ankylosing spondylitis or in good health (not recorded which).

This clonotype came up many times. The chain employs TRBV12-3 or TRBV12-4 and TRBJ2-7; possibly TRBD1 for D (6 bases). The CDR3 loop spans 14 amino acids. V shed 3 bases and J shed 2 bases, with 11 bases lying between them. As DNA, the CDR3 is TGTGCCAGCAGTTTTATTGGGGGCCCCTACGAGCAGTACTTC. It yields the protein CASSFIGGPYEQYF.

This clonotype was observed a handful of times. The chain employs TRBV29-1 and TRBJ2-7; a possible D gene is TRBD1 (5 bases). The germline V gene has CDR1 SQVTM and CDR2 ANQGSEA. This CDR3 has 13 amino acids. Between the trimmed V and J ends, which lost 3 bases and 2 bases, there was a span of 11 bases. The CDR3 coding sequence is TGCAGCGTTGAGGGGCCAAGGGCCTACGAGCAGTACTTC. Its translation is CSVEGPRAYEQYF.

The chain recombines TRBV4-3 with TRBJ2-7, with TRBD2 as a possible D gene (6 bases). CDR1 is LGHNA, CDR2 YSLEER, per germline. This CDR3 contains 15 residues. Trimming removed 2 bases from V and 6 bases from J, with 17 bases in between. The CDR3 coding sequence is TGCGCCAGCAGCCAATCGCCGGGAGTTCCGGGCGAGCAGTACTTC. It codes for CASSQSPGVPGEQYF.

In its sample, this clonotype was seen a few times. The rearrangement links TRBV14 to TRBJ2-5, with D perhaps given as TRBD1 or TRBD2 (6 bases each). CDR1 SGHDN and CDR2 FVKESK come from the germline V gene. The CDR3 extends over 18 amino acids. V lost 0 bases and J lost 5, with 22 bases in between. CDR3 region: CASSQEGGTTLGLETQYF. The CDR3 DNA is TGTGCCAGCAGCCAAGAAGGGGGGACCACCCTAGGTCTTGAGACCCAGTACTTC.

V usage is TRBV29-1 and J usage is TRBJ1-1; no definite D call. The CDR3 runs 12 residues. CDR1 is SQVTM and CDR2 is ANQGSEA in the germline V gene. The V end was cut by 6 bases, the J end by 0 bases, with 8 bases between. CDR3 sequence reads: CSVRKMNTEAFF. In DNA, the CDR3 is TGCAGCGTCCGCAAGATGAACACTGAAGCTTTCTTT.

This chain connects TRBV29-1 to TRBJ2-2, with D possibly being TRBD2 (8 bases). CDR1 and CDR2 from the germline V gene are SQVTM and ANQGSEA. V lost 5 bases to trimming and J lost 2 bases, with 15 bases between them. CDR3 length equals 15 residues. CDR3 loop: CSVLGGDSNTGELFF. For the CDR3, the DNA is TGCAGCGTTCTCGGGGGGGACAGCAACACCGGGGAGCTGTTTTTT.

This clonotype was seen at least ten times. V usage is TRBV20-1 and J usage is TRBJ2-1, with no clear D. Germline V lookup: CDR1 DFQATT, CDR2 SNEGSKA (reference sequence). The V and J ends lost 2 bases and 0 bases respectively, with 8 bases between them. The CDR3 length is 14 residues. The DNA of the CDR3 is TGCAGTGCTAGACCCGAAAGCTCCTACAATGAGCAGTTCTTC. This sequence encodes CSARPESSYNEQFF.

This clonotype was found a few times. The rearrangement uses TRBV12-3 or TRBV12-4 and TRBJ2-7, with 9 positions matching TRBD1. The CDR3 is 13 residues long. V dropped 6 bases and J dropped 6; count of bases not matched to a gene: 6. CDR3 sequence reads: CASSLQGAGEQYF. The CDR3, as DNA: TGTGCCAGCAGCCTACAGGGGGCTGGCGAGCAGTACTTC.

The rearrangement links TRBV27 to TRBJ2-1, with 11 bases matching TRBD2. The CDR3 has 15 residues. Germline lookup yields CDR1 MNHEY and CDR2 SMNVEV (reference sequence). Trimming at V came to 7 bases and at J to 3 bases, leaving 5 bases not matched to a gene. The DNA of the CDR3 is TGTGCCAGCACCCCGGGACTAGCGGTCTACAATGAGCAGTTCTTC. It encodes CASTPGLAVYNEQFF.

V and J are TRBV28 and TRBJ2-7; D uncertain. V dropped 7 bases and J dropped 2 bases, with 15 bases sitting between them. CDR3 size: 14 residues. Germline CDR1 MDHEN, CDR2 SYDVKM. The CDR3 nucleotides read TGTGCCAGCACCGATTTGAGACTGCCCTACGAGCAGTACTTC. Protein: CASTDLRLPYEQYF.

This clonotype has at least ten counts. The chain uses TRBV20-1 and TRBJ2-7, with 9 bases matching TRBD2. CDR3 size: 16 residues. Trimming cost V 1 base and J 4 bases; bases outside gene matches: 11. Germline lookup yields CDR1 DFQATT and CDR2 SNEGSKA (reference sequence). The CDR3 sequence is CSARGDQREEGYEQYF. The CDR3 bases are TGCAGTGCTAGAGGGGACCAGCGGGAGGAGGGGTACGAGCAGTACTTC.

The DNA for the CDR3 is TGTGCCAGCAGCTCGCCCTCGGGCCTAGGCAATGAGCAGTTCTTC. Translated: CASSSPSGLGNEQFF. The gene calls are TRBV11-1 and TRBJ2-1; D ambiguous. The CDR3 totals 15 residues. CDR1 SGHAT and CDR2 FQDESV come from the germline V gene (reference sequence). V shed 4 bases and J shed 6 bases, with 16 bases lying between them. The full variable domain, in which reference TRBV11-1 and TRBJ2-1 provide the parts outside the CDR3, is EAEVAQSPRYKITEKSQAVAFWCDPISGHATLYWYRQILGQGPELLVQFQDESVVDDSQLPKDRFSAERLKGVDSTLKIQPAELGDSAMYLCASSSPSGLGNEQFFGPGTRLTVL.

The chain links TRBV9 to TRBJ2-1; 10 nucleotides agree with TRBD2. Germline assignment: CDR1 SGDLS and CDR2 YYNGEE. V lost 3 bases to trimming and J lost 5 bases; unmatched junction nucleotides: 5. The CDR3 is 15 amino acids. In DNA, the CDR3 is TGTGCCAGCAGCGAAGAGGGGACTAGCGACAATGAGCAGTTCTTC. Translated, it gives CASSEEGTSDNEQFF.

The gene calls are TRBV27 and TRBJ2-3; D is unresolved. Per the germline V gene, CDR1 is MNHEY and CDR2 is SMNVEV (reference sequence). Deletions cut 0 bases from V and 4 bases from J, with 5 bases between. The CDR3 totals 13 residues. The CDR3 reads CASSLSIPDTQYF. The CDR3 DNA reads TGTGCCAGCAGTTTATCGATCCCAGATACGCAGTATTTT.

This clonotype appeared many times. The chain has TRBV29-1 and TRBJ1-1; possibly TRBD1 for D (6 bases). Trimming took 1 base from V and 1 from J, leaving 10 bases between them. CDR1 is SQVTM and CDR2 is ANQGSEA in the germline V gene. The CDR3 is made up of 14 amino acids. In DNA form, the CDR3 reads TGCAGCGTTGAAGTGGCAGGGGCGAACACTGAAGCTTTCTTT. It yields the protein CSVEVAGANTEAFF.

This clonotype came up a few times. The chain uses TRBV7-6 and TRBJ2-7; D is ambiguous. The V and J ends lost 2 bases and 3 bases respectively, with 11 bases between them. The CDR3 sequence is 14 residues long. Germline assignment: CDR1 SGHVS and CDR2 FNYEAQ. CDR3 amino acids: CASSLYGGLYEQYF. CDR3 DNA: TGTGCCAGCAGCTTATATGGCGGCCTCTACGAGCAGTACTTC.

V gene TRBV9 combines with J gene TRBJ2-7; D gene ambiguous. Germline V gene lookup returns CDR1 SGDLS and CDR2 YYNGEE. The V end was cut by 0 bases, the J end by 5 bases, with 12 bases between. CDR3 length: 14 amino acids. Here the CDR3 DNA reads TGTGCCAGCAGCGTAGGACTGAGCGTCGACGAGCAGTACTTC. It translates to CASSVGLSVDEQYF. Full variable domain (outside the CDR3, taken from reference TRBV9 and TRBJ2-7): DSGVTQTPKHLITATGQRVTLRCSPRSGDLSVYWYQQSLDQGLQFLIQYYNGEERAKGNILERFSAQQFPDLHSELNLSSLELGDSALYFCASSVGLSVDEQYFGPGTRLTVT.

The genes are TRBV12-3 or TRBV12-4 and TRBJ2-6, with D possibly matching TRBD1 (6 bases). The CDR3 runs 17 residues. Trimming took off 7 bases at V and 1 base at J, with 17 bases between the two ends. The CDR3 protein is CASTLGAKPSGANVLTF. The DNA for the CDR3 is TGTGCCAGCACCTTGGGGGCCAAACCGTCTGGGGCCAACGTCCTGACTTTC.

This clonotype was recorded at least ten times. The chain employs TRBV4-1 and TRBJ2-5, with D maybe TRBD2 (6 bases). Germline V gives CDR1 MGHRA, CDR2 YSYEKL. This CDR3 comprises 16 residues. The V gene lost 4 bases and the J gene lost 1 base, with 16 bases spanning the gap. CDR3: CASSLRIVGGQETQYF. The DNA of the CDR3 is TGCGCCAGCAGCCTGAGGATCGTGGGGGGCCAAGAGACCCAGTACTTC.

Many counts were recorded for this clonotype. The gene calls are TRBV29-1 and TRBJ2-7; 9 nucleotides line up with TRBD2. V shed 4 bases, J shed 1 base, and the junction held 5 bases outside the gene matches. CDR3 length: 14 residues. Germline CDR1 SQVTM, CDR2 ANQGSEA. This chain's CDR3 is CSVVGLAGSYEQYF. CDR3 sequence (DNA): TGCAGCGTTGTAGGCCTAGCGGGATCCTACGAGCAGTACTTC.

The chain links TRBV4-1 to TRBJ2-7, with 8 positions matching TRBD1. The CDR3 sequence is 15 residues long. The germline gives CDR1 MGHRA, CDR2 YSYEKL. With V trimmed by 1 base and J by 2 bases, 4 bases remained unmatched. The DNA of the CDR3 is TGCGCCAGCAGCCAAGCCCAGGGGGCGACCTACGAGCAGTACTTC. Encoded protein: CASSQAQGATYEQYF.

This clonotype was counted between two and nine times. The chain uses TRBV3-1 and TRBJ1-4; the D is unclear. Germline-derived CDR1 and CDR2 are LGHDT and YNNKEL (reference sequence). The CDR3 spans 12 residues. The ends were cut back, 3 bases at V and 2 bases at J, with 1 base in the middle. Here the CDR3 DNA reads TGTGCCAGCAGCCATACTAATGAAAAACTGTTTTTT. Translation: CASSHTNEKLFF.